The T cell receptor beta chain described here comes from a study of molecular identifiers for immune sequencing clone quantification. Findings of the study overall: Clonotypes topping 20 RNA copies carried over 97% of effector molecules but under 1% of naive ones.

This clonotype has a count of ten or more. The target antigen is unknown. Previously described methods and listed TCR primers were used for bulk TCR libraries. TCRdb passed the PCR reads through MiXCR, listing each CDR3 protein once. The table has about 510,000 distinct CDR3 sequences, about 25% seen once; the top ten hold over 0.6%. Unmatched junction bases numbered 7, after V lost 4 bases and J lost 1 base. There are 16 residues in the CDR3. Germline V lookup: CDR1 SEHNR, CDR2 FQNEAQ (reference sequence). Sequenced sample: naive CD8+ T cells from blood, with Jurkat cell RNA spiked in. Stated subset: FACS-sorted CD8+CD4-CCR7+CD45RA+ naive T cells. V gene TRBV7-9 combines with J gene TRBJ2-3; TRBD1 agrees at 8 bases. The clonotype originates from a human donor in good health. Some libraries in this study had Jurkat cell RNA spiked in. The CDR3 DNA is TGTGCCAGCAGCTCTACAGGGGGAAGTGGCACAGATACGCAGTATTTT. It yields the protein CASSSTGGSGTDTQYF.